This T cell receptor (beta chain) is drawn from a study of blood T cell repertoires in COVID-19 (TCRdb year 2020). Background for the entire study: Samples from collaborators originated in the United States, Italy and Spain and spanned both the acute and convalescent phases of COVID-19. The prospective study material was composed of cDNA or gDNA derived from T cells, B-cell-depleted T cells, or PBMCs. HLA class I and class II types, where available, came from metadata supplied by the sample provider rather than from assay-based typing. The repertoires were released in a freely available public database intended as a resource for research on the immune response to SARS-CoV-2. Sample metadata almost always included a de-identified subject ID, COVID-19 status, age in years and sex. Deeply sampled blood TCRbeta repertoires from subjects exposed to, actively infected with, or recovered from COVID-19 were included in the dataset. The samples were drawn from the first 160 participants of the ongoing ImmuneRACE study and from 950 to 1,500 subjects provided by 6 global collaborators.

The CDR3 measures 19 amino acids from cysteine to phenylalanine. The kept DNA is CDR3 alone, 57 bases in frame from the first base. V and J are trimmed by 1 base and 1 base, and the gene matches miss 13 bases of the junction. The germline V gene specifies SGHVS as CDR1 and FQNEAQ as CDR2. The immunoSEQ Assay, a bias-controlled multiplex PCR, was used to amplify TCRbeta CDR3 regions from genomic DNA. The study's own analysis went as follows. The number of nucleated cells in each sample was estimated by amplification of reference gene primers within the assay. Sequence reads were collapsed and filtered to measure the absolute abundance of every unique TCRbeta CDR3 rearrangement. For each sample, productive Simpson clonality was calculated as the square root of Simpson's diversity index across productive rearrangements. TCRdb took over this immuneACCESS table, retaining in-frame rearrangements with V and J assigned. Such tables are incomplete; in checked studies, under half of the missing clones stem from an unresolved V gene, and the remainder is unexplained. V and J calls and clone size follow that table, whereas D and trimming were derived from the DNA. The sample profile shows about 110,000 clones; over 65% of them were found once. The ten top clones hold more than 1.5% of the sample.

A note on this clone: The antigen it recognizes is unknown. Per-base qualities were not stored, and no clone one base away is much larger.

Overall study results and their limits: Clinical and demographic metadata were provided uncurated, with the amount varying by source and participant.

Whole blood was collected in K2EDTA tubes by collaborating institutions according to the institutions' own protocols. Collaborator samples were shipped for TCRbeta analysis as frozen whole blood, isolated PBMCs, or DNA extracted from either sample type. Source material: peripheral blood. This TCR derives from a woman between 40 and 55 years old with acute or convalescent COVID-19. The chain links TRBV7-8 with TRBJ1-1; TRBD1 fits 9 bases in the junction. CDR3 protein: CASSLVDAGTGRKNTEAFF. The DNA sequence is TGTGCCAGCAGCTTAGTGGATGCTGGGACAGGGAGGAAGAACACTGAAGCTTTCTTT.